The source of this T cell receptor (beta chain) is a study of PD-1 blockade in classical Hodgkin lymphoma (dated by TCRdb to between 2020 and 2021). In terms of the full investigation: Nivolumab dosing was 3 mg/kg intravenously every 2 weeks, continuing until either disease progression or unacceptable toxicity. A peripheral blood immune signature of response to PD-1 blockade in classical Hodgkin lymphoma was defined using TCR beta sequencing and CyTOF. The paper as a whole reports these results and caveats: CD4+ but not CD8+ TCR diversity rose significantly by C4D1 (p=0.0027 vs p=0.16), most apparent in complete responders (p=0.02). Lower diversity was seen in patients whose nivolumab began less than 1 year after ASCT, and these patients were left out of later analyses so that immune reconstitution would not confound the results. The study was limited to a single clinical trial cohort, and causes of repertoire differences, possibly disease activity or prior therapy, remained undefined. Baseline TCR diversity was reported to be lower in newly diagnosed patients than in healthy donors, and even lower in relapsed/refractory patients. Among trial patients, those achieving complete response had baseline diversity similar to that of newly diagnosed patients, while diversity was significantly lower in partial responders and progressors.

Interpreted using the paper, the time point label stands for: cycle 4 day 1 (C4D1), after less than 7 weeks of nivolumab. Relapse after autologous stem cell transplantation had occurred in all trial patients, and cohorts A, B and C were distinguished by prior brentuximab vedotin exposure. A Miltenyi CD4+ T cell isolation kit was used for magnetic negative selection to purify CD4+ T cells from thawed PBMCs. The trial cohort comprised some 60 patients with relapsed/refractory classical Hodgkin lymphoma whose best overall responses were complete response, partial response or progressive disease. In the multi-cohort phase II CheckMate 205 trial, trial patients received single-agent nivolumab. An independent review committee assessed best overall response by applying the 2007 International Working Group response criteria. PBMCs from the trial were collected at three points: immediately before nivolumab initiation (C1D1), and during therapy at cycle 2 day 1 and cycle 4 day 1. After peripheral blood was drawn into 8 mL Vacutainer Cell Preparation Tubes, PBMCs were isolated by centrifugation and then cryopreserved. Purified CD4+ and CD8+ fractions were prepared only for cases in which an additional PBMC sample was available. Magnetically labelled cells were removed on LS columns in a quadroMACS separator, and the flow-through was collected as the purified fraction.

On this clone itself: Its recognized antigen is unknown. Nothing much larger sits one base from this clone, and base qualities are not available.

The Qiagen DNeasy kit was used to extract genomic DNA from unsorted PBMCs and from the negatively selected CD4+ and CD8+ fractions. TCR beta CDR3 regions were amplified by immunoSEQ multiplex PCR using primers annealing to V and J segments. A synthetic immune receptor repertoire was used to minimize amplification bias, and remaining bias was computationally removed after sequencing. Concerning the study's data processing: Repertoire diversity was quantified as the Shannon entropy index using custom Python scripts. Unsorted, CD4+ and CD8+ repertoires were analyzed separately, except for combined analyses in which CD4+ and CD8+ sequences were merged in silico. Clonal expansion was defined as a frequency increase of at least 2-fold after treatment compared with C1D1, and clones undetected at baseline were assigned a pseudocount of 0.5. Clones with 0 or 1 copy at C1D1 were classified as singleton clones, and clones with 2 or more copies were classified as non-singleton clones. Clones expanded in unsorted samples were annotated as CD4+, CD8+ or unknown by matching protein sequences in sorted samples from the same patient. Wilcoxon tests on paired samples were used to test changes in diversity from C1D1 to C4D1. What TCRdb holds here is the immuneACCESS table cut down to in-frame rearrangements. Part of the clones is not present; checked against another copy, under half of the missing clones reflect an unresolved V gene, and the others are unexplained. Clone size and the V and J calls come from that table; the DNA yielded D and trimming. The sample table shows some 30,000 clones, and roughly nine tenths are seen once. The ten largest clones capture 0.25% to 0.3% of the sample.

The trim is 2 bases for V and 3 bases for J, with a gap of 12 bases between the germline ends. The germline V gene specifies SNHLY as CDR1 and FYNNEI as CDR2. Counted from cysteine to phenylalanine, this CDR3 has 15 amino acids. Just CDR3 DNA is preserved here, 45 bases in frame from base 1. The chain employs TRBV2 and TRBJ2-3; the D call could be TRBD1 or TRBD2, with each sharing 6 bases. The input for sequencing was CD4+ T cells from blood, taken before the fourth cycle of nivolumab. The receptor was derived from a human donor with classical Hodgkin lymphoma. DNA sequence: TGTGCCAGCAGTGAATCACGGGGGCGGACAGATACGCAGTATTTT. Its protein is CASSESRGRTDTQYF.